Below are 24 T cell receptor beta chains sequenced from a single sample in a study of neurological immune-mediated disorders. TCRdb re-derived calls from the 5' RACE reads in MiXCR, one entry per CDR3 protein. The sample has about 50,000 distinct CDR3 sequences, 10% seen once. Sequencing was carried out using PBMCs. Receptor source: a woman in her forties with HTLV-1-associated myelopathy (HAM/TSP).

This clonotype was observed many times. In DNA form, the CDR3 reads TGTGCCATCAGTGAGTTTCCGGACCAAGACACTGAAGCTTTCTTT. Residues: CAISEFPDQDTEAFF. The rearrangement joins TRBV10-3 to TRBJ1-1; D ambiguous. The CDR3 extends over 15 amino acids. V was cut by 1 base and J by 3 bases, with 12 bases left in between. CDR1 and CDR2 from the germline V gene are ENHRY and SYGVKD.

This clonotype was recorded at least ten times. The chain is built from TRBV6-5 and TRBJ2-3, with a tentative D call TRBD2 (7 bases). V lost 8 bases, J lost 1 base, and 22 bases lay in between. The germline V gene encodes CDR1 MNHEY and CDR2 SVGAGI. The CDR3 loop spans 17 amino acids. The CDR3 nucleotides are TGTGCCAGCCCCGCCAGTAGTCGGGGGGCAGGCACAGATACGCAGTATTTT. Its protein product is CASPASSRGAGTDTQYF.

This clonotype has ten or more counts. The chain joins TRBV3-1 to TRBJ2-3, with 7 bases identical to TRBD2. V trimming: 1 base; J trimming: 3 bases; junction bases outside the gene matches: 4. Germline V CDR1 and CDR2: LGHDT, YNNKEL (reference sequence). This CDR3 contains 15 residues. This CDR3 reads CASSQAGLVTDTQYF. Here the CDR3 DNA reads TGTGCCAGCAGCCAAGCCGGACTAGTTACAGATACGCAGTATTTT.

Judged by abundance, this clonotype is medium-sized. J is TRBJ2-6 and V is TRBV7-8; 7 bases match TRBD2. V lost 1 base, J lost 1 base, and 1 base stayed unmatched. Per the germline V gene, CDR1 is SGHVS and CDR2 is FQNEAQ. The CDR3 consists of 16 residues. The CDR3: CASSLGGGSGANVLTF. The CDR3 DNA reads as TGTGCCAGCAGCTTAGGGGGGGGGTCTGGGGCCAACGTCCTGACTTTC. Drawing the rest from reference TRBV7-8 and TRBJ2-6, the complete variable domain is GAGVSQSPRYKVAKRGQDVALRCDPISGHVSLFWYQQALGQGPEFLTYFQNEAQLDKSGLPSDRFFAERPEGSVSTLKIQRTQQEDSAVYLCASSLGGGSGANVLTFGAGSRLTVL.

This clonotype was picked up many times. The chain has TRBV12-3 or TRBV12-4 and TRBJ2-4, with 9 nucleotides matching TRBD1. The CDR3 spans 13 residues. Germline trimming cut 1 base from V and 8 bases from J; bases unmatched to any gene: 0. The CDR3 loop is CASSLGTGDIQYF. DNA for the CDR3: TGTGCCAGCAGTTTAGGGACAGGGGACATTCAGTACTTC.

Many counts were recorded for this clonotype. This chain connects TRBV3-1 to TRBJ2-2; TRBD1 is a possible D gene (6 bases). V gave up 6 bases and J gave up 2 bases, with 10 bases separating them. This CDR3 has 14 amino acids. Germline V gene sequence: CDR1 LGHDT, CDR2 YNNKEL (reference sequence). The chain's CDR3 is CASSPDSNTGELFF. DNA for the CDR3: TGTGCCAGCAGTCCGGACAGTAACACCGGGGAGCTGTTTTTT.

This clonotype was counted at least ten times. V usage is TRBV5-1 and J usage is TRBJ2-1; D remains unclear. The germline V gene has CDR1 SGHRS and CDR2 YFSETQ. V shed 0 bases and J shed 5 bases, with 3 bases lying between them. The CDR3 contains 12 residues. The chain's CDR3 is CASSLANNEQFF. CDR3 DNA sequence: TGCGCCAGCAGCTTGGCCAACAATGAGCAGTTCTTC.

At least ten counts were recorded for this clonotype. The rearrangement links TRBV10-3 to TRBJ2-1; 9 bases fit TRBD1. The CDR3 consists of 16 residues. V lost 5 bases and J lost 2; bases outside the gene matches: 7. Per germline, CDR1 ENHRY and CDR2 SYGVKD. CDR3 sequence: CAISFMGQGPYNEQFF. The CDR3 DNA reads TGTGCCATCAGTTTTATGGGACAGGGCCCCTACAATGAGCAGTTCTTC.

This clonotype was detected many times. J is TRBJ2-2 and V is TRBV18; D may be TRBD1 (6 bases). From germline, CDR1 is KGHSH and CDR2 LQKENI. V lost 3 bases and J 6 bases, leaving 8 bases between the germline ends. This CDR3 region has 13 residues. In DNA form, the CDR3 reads TGTGCCAGCTCACCTGACAGGCCCGGGGAGCTGTTTTTT. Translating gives CASSPDRPGELFF.

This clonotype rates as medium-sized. CDR3 bases: TGTGCCAGCAGTTTATGCGGAGTCTATAATTCACCCCTCCACTTT. It specifies CASSLCGVYNSPLHF. The genes are TRBV12-3 or TRBV12-4 and TRBJ1-6, with D unclear. CDR3 length equals 15 residues. V shed 2 bases and J shed 3 bases, with 8 bases lying between them.

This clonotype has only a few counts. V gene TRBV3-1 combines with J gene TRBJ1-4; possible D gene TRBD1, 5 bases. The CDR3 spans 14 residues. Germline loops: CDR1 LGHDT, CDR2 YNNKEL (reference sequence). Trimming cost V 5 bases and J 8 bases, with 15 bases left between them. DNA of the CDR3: TGTGCCAGCAGCTCCCCGGGGGGTCACGAAAAACTGTTTTTT. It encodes CASSSPGGHEKLFF.

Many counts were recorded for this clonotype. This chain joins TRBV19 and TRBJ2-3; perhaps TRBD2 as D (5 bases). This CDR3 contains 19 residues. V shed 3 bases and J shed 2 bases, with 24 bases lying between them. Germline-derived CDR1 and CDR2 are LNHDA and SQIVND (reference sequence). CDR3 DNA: TGTGCCAGTAGTATCAAGGAGGCAGTTTCGGCTCTATACACAGATACGCAGTATTTT. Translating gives CASSIKEAVSALYTDTQYF.

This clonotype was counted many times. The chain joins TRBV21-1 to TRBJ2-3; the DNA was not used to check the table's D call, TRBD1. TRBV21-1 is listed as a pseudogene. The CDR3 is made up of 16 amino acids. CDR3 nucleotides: TGTGCCAGCAGCAAAGATAGGGGGCGAGGAGGGGATACGCAGTATTTT. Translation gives CASSKDRGRGGDTQYF.

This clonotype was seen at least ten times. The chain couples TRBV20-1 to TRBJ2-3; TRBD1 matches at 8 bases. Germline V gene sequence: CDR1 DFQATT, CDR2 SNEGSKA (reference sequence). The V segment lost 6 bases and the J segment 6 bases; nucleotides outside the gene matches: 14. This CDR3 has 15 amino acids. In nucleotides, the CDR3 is TGCAGTGCCAGGGACAGGCCATCCTACACGGATACGCAGTATTTT. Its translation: CSARDRPSYTDTQYF.

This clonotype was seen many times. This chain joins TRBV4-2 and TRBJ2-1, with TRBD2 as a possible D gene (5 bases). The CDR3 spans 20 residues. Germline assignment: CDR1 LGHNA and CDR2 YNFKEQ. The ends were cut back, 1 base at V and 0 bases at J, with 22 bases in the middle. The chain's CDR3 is CASSQGVGVSEGSSYNEQFF. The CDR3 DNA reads TGTGCCAGCAGCCAAGGGGTGGGAGTTAGCGAGGGTAGCTCCTACAATGAGCAGTTCTTC.

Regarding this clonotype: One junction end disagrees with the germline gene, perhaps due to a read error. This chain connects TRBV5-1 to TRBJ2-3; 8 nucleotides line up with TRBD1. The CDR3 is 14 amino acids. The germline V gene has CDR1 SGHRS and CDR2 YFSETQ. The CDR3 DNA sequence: TGCGCCAGCAGCGGACAGGGCAGCACATATACGAAGTATTTT. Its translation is CASSGQGSTYTKYF.

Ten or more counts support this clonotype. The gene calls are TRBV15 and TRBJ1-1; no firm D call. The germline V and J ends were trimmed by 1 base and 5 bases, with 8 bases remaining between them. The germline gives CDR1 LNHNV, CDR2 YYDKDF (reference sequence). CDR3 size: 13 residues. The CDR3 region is CATSRVGGTEAFF. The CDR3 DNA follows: TGTGCCACCAGCAGAGTGGGAGGAACTGAAGCTTTCTTT.

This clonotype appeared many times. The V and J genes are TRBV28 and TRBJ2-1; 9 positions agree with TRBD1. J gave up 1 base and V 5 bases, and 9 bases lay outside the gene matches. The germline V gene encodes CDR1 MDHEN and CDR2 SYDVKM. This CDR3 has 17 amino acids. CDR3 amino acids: CASSTHRTGDSYNEQFF. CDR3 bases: TGTGCCAGCAGTACCCATCGGACAGGGGATTCCTACAATGAGCAGTTCTTC.

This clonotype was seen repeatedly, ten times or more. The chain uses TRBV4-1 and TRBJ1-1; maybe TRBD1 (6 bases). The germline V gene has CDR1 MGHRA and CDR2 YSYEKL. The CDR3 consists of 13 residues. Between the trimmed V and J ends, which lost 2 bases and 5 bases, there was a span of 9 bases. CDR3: CASSQKGGTEAFF. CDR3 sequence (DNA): TGCGCCAGCAGCCAAAAGGGGGGGACTGAAGCTTTCTTT.

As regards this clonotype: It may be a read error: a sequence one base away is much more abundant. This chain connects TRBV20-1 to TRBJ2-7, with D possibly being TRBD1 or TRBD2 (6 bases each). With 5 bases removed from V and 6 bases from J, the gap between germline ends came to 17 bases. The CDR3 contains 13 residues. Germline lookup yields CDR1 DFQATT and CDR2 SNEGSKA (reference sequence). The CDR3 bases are TGCAGTGCTCCGCGGAGGGGGGTTTCCGAGCAGTACTTC. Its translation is CSAPRRGVSEQYF.

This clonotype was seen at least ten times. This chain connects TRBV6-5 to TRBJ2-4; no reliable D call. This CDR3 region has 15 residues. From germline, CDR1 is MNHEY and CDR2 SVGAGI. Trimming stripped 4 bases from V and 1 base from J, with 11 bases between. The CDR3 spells CASSSLGMAKNIQYF. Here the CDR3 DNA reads TGTGCCAGCAGTTCTTTGGGTATGGCCAAAAACATTCAGTACTTC.

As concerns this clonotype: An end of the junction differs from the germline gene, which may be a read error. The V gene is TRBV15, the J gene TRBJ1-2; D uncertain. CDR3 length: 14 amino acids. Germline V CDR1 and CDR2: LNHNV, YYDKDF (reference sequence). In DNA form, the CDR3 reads TGTGCCACCAGCAGAGATCCAACAGACTATGGCCACACCTTC. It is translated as CATSRDPTDYGHTF.

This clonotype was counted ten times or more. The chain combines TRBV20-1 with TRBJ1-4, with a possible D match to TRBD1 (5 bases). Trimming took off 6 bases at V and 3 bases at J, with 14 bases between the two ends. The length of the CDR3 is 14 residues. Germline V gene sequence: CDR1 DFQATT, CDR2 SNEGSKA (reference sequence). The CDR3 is CSASQGAANEKLFF. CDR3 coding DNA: TGCAGTGCCTCGCAAGGGGCGGCTAATGAAAAACTGTTTTTT.

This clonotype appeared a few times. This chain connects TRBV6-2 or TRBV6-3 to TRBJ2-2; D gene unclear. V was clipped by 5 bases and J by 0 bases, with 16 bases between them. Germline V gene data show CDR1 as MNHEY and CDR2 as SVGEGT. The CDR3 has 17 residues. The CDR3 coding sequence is TGTGCCAGCAGTCCAGTCGGCCCAACCTCGAACACCGGGGAGCTGTTTTTT. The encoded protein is CASSPVGPTSNTGELFF.